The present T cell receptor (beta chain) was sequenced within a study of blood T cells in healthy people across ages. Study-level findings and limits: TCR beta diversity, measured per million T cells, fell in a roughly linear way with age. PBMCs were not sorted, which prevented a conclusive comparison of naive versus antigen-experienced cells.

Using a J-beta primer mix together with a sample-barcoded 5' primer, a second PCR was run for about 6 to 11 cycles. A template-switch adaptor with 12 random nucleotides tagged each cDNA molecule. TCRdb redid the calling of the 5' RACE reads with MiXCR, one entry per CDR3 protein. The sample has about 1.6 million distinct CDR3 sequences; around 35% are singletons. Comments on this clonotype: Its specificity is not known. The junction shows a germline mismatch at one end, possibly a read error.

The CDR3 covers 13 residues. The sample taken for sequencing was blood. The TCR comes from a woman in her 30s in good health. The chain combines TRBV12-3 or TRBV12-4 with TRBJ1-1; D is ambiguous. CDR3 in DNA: TGTGCCAGCAGTTTTACATTGAACACTGGAGCTTTCTTT. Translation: CASSFTLNTGAFF.